The text below deals with one T cell receptor beta chain. This entry is derived from a study of blood T cell repertoires in COVID-19. For the study at large: Specimens from acute and convalescent COVID-19 originated in the United States, Italy and Spain. The cDNA or gDNA used as material had been derived from T cells, B-cell-depleted T cells, or PBMCs.

Original methodology: Amplification of reference gene primers provided the estimated nucleated cell counts. The assay was immunoSEQ multiplex PCR, and TCRdb's table has in-frame clones only and misses some. For V, J and clone size, that table is used; D and trimming come from the DNA. The repertoire consists of about 140,000 clones, with about three quarters occurring once and the leading ten covering approximately 9%. Germline V gene lookup returns CDR1 LGHNA and CDR2 YNFKEQ. This CDR3 comprises 18 residues. Trimming took 0 bases from V and 4 from J, leaving 21 bases between them. The clonotype comes from a woman aged 45-59 years with active or convalescent COVID-19. Sequenced: peripheral blood. The chain employs TRBV4-2 and TRBJ1-2; TRBD1 might be the D (6 bases). Written as DNA, the CDR3 is TGTGCCAGCAGCCAAGACCCGAGGACAGCCACGTCAGGCTATGGCTACACCTTC. Encoded protein: CASSQDPRTATSGYGYTF.